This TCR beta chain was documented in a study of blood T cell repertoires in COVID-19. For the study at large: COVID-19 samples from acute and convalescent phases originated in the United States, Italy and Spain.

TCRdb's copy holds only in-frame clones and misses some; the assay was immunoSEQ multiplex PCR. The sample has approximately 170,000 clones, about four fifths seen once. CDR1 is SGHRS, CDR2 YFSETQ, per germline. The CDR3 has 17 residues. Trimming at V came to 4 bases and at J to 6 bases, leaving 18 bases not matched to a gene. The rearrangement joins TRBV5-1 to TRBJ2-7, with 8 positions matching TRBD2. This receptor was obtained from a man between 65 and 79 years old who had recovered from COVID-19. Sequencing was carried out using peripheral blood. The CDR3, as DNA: TGCGCCAGCAGCCCGGAAGGATCTAGCGGGTTCCTCATCGAGCAGTACTTC. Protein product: CASSPEGSSGFLIEQYF.